The 7 T cell receptor beta chains reported below all come from one sample, sequenced in a study of Graves' ophthalmopathy and Graves' hyperthyroidism. RNA transcripts provided the template for amplifying TCR beta CDR3 regions. RT-PCR with HTBI primers came first, then second-round multiplex PCR. MiXCR, run by TCRdb on the multiplex PCR reads, gives a single entry per CDR3 protein. Of about 390,000 distinct CDR3 sequences listed, 15% are singletons. Sample: peripheral blood. These receptors all come from a woman between 18 and 29 years old with stable Graves' hyperthyroidism.

The chain employs TRBV24-1 and TRBJ1-2; D is unclear. This CDR3 spans 13 amino acids. Trimming took 12 bases from V and 0 from J, leaving 13 bases between them. Germline values: CDR1 KGHDR, CDR2 SFDVKD. CDR3: CAGRAEANYGYTF. The DNA for the CDR3 is TGTGCCGGTAGGGCAGAGGCTAACTATGGCTACACCTTC.

This clonotype has a handful of counts. The gene calls are TRBV20-1 and TRBJ1-3, with unresolved D. The V end lost 3 bases, the J end lost 0 bases, and 12 bases lay between the germline ends. CDR1 and CDR2 (germline): DFQATT, SNEGSKA (reference sequence). CDR3 length equals 15 residues. The CDR3 is CSAREGMSSGNTIYF. CDR3 coding DNA: TGCAGTGCTAGGGAGGGCATGAGCTCTGGAAACACCATATATTTT.

The CDR3 spells CASSYPNGGYTF. In nucleotides, the CDR3 is TGTGCCAGCAGTTACCCCAACGGTGGCTACACCTTC. The chain recombines TRBV12-3 or TRBV12-4 with TRBJ1-2; D gene uncertain. Trimming removed 4 bases from V and 7 bases from J, with 10 bases in between. This CDR3 has 12 amino acids.

This clonotype was seen ten or more times. This chain connects TRBV5-1 to TRBJ1-1; no clear D gene. V lost 1 base, J lost 1 base, and 8 bases lay in between. Per the germline V gene, CDR1 is SGHRS and CDR2 is YFSETQ. There are 14 residues in the CDR3. The CDR3: CASSLMLGNTEAFF. For the CDR3, the DNA is TGCGCCAGCAGCTTGATGTTGGGGAACACTGAAGCTTTCTTT.

A few counts support this clonotype. Here the CDR3 reads CASSQVGISPPMYTGELFF. The CDR3 DNA is TGTGCCAGCAGCCAAGTCGGGATTTCCCCTCCCATGTACACCGGGGAGCTGTTTTTT. This sequence joins TRBV4-2 and TRBJ2-2; possible D gene TRBD2, 5 bases. This CDR3 is built from 19 residues. The V and J ends lost 1 base and 3 bases respectively, with 21 bases between them. Germline CDR1 reads LGHNA; CDR2 reads YNFKEQ.

This clonotype was seen at least ten times. The chain joins TRBV10-1 to TRBJ1-1, with 7 nucleotides matching TRBD1. The CDR3 loop spans 13 amino acids. CDR1 is WNHNN and CDR2 is SYGVQD in the germline V gene (reference sequence). The V segment lost 3 bases and the J segment 6 bases; nucleotides outside the gene matches: 4. The DNA of the CDR3 is TGCGCCAGCAGTGACAGGGGGGAGGCTGAAGCTTTCTTT. Encoded protein: CASSDRGEAEAFF.

This clonotype was counted at least ten times. This chain joins TRBV19 and TRBJ1-1, with a possible D match to TRBD1 (5 bases). There are 15 residues in the CDR3. CDR1 and CDR2 from the germline V gene are LNHDA and SQIVND (reference sequence). Between the trimmed V and J ends, which lost 2 bases and 1 base, there was a span of 11 bases. The CDR3 loop is CASSISLGANTEAFF. The CDR3 coding sequence is TGTGCCAGTAGTATATCCCTTGGGGCGAACACTGAAGCTTTCTTT.